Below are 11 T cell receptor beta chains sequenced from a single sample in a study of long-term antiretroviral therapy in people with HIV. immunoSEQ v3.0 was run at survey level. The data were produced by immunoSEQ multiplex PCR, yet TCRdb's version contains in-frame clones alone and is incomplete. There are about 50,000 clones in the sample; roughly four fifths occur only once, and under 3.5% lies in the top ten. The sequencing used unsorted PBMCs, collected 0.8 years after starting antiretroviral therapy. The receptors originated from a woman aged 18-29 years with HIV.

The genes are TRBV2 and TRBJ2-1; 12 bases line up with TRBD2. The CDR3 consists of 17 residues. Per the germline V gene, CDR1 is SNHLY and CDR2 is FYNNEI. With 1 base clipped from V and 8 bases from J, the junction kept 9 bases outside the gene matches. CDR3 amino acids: CASSEGLGLAGSHEQFF. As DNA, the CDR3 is TGTGCCAGCAGTGAAGGACTAGGACTAGCGGGATCCCATGAGCAGTTCTTC. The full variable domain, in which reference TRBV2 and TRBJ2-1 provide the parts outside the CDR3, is EPEVTQTPSHQVTQMGQEVILRCVPISNHLYFYWYRQILGQKVEFLVSFYNNEISEKSEIFDDQFSVERPDGSNFTLKIRSTKLEDSAMYFCASSEGLGLAGSHEQFFGPGTRLTVL.

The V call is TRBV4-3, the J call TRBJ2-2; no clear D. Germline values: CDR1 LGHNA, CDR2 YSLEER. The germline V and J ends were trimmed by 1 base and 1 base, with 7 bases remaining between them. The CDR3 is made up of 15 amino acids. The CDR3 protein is CASSQVEGNTGELFF. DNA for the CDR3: TGCGCCAGCAGCCAAGTGGAAGGGAACACCGGGGAGCTGTTTTTT.

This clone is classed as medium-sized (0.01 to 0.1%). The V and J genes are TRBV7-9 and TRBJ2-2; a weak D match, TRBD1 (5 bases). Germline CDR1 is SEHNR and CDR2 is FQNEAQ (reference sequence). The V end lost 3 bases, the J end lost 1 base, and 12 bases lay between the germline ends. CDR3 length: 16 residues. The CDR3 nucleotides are TGTGCCAGCAGCTTGCGGTTGGGGCAGAACACCGGGGAGCTGTTTTTT. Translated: CASSLRLGQNTGELFF.

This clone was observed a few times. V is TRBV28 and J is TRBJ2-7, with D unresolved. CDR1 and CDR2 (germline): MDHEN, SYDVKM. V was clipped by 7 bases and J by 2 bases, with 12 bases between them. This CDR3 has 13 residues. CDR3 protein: CASNSAGPYEQYF. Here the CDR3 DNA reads TGTGCCAGCAACTCGGCAGGCCCCTACGAGCAGTACTTC.

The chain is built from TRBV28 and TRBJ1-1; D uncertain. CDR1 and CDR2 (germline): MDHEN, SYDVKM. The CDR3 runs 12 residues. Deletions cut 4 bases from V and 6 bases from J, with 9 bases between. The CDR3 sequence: CASSSGRSEAFF. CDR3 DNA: TGTGCCAGCAGTTCTGGACGGTCTGAAGCTTTCTTT.

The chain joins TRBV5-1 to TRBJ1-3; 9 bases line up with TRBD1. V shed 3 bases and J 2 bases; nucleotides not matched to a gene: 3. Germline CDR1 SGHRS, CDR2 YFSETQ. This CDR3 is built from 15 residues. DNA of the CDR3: TGCGCCAGCAGCTCTAACAGGGGGCCTGGAAACACCATATATTTT. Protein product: CASSSNRGPGNTIYF.

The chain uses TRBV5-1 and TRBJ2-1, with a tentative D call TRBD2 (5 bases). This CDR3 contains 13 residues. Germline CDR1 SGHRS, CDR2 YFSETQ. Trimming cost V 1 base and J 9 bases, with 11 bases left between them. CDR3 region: CASSLWQDFEQFF. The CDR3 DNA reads TGCGCCAGCAGCTTGTGGCAGGACTTTGAGCAGTTCTTC.

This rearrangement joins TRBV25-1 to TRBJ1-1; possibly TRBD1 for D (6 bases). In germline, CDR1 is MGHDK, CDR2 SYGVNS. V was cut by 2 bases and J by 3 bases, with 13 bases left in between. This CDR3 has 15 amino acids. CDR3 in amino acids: CASSEDRIIDTEAFF. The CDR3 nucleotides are TGTGCCAGCAGTGAAGACAGGATAATCGACACTGAAGCTTTCTTT.

CDR3 protein: CASSAGTSGSTGELFF. For the CDR3, the DNA is TGTGCCAGCAGCGCCGGGACTAGCGGGAGCACCGGGGAGCTGTTTTTT. The chain couples TRBV9 to TRBJ2-2; TRBD2 matches 14 bases. J was trimmed by 4 bases and V by 3 bases; bases with no gene match: 2. Germline V gives CDR1 SGDLS, CDR2 YYNGEE. The CDR3 length is 16 residues.

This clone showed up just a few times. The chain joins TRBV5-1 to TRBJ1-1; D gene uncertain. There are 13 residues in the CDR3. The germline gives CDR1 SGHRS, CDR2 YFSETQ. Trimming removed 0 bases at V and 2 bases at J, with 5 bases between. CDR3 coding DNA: TGCGCCAGCAGCTTGGATCCTAACACTGAAGCTTTCTTT. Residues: CASSLDPNTEAFF.

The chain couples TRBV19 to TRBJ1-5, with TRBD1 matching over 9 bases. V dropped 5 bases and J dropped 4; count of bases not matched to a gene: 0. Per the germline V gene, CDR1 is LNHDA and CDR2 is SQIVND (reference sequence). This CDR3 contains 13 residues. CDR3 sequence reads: CASSDRGNQPQHF. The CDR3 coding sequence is TGTGCCAGTAGTGACAGGGGGAATCAGCCCCAGCATTTT.